One and the same sample provided the 17 T cell receptor beta chains below, sequenced in a study of T-cell memory formation after mild COVID-19. TCRdb re-called the 5' RACE reads through MiXCR, storing one row per CDR3 protein. The data contain 70,000 to 100,000 distinct CDR3 sequences, less than 15% of them singletons. The sample was PBMCs or a T cell subset sorted from them (not recorded which). The source of these receptors is an adult woman who had mild COVID-19 (a few samples of this study predate the infection). Cell type and time point are not known.

This rearrangement joins TRBV6-6 to TRBJ1-5; a possible D gene is TRBD1 (5 bases). CDR1 and CDR2 from the germline V gene are MNHNY and SVGAGI (reference sequence). The CDR3 consists of 13 residues. The V gene lost 10 bases and the J gene lost 7 bases, with 17 bases spanning the gap. This CDR3 reads CATLGGGGQPQHF. The DNA for the CDR3 is TGTGCCACCCTGGGGGGTGGCGGGCAGCCCCAGCATTTT.

This clonotype was found a few times. The rearrangement uses TRBV11-2 and TRBJ1-5; 10 nucleotides agree with TRBD1. CDR3 length: 17 residues. Per the germline V gene, CDR1 is SGHAT and CDR2 is FQNNGV. J was trimmed by 0 bases and V by 4 bases; bases with no gene match: 6. The CDR3 sequence is CASSSGQGGDSNQPQHF. As DNA, the CDR3 is TGTGCCAGCAGCTCCGGACAGGGGGGAGATAGCAATCAGCCCCAGCATTTT.

J is TRBJ2-7 and V is TRBV6-6, with D possibly TRBD1 on 5 matching bases. V was shortened by 6 bases and J by 0 bases, with 12 bases between the two germline ends. This CDR3 comprises 14 residues. Germline CDR1 and CDR2: MNHNY and SVGAGI (reference sequence). This CDR3 is CASSLTGGSYEQYF. The CDR3 coding sequence is TGTGCCAGCAGCCTAACAGGTGGCTCCTACGAGCAGTACTTC.

This clonotype has a handful of counts. This chain connects TRBV7-7 to TRBJ2-7, with D uncertain. CDR1 SSHAT and CDR2 FNYEAQ come from the germline V gene (reference sequence). The length of the CDR3 is 13 residues. V lost 0 bases and J lost 5, with 8 bases in between. The DNA of the CDR3 is TGTGCCAGCAGCTTAGCGTCAGGACACGAGCAGTACTTC. It encodes CASSLASGHEQYF.

This clonotype was observed a handful of times. Here the CDR3 DNA reads TGTGCCAGCAGTTCCAATGGGACTAGCGGGCGGTACTACGAGCAGTACTTC. It translates to CASSSNGTSGRYYEQYF. This chain joins TRBV6-5 and TRBJ2-7; 12 nucleotides match TRBD2. Germline V lookup: CDR1 MNHEY, CDR2 SVGAGI. CDR3 length: 17 residues. The ends lost 4 bases at V and 3 bases at J; junction bases unmatched: 10.

The V and J genes are TRBV7-4 and TRBJ2-5; the match to TRBD2 covers 13 bases. The CDR3 length is 19 residues. CDR1 and CDR2 from the germline V gene are SGHVT and SQSDAQ. V was clipped by 3 bases and J by 5 bases; unmatched bases: 15. The CDR3 loop reads CASSFPRTSGGPCGETQYF. The CDR3 DNA reads as TGTGCCAGCAGCTTTCCCCGGACTAGCGGGGGACCGTGTGGGGAGACCCAGTACTTC.

The genes are TRBV7-6 and TRBJ1-1, with 8 positions matching TRBD1. The CDR3 is made up of 13 amino acids. Trimming removed 5 bases from V and 4 bases from J; junction bases left unmatched: 3. CDR1 and CDR2 (germline): SGHVS, FNYEAQ. The CDR3 nucleotides read TGTGCCAGCAGCCCAGGACAGGGCACTGAAGCTTTCTTT. Its translation is CASSPGQGTEAFF.

J is TRBJ1-5 and V is TRBV15; D not resolved. The germline V gene has CDR1 LNHNV and CDR2 YYDKDF (reference sequence). V was shortened by 0 bases and J by 7 bases, with 7 bases between the two germline ends. This CDR3 region has 13 residues. The CDR3 DNA reads TGTGCCACCAGCAGAGATTCGTGGCAGCCCCAGCATTTT. This encodes CATSRDSWQPQHF.

V is TRBV12-3 or TRBV12-4 and J is TRBJ2-5; possible D gene TRBD1, 5 bases. This CDR3 has 13 residues. Trimming pared 5 bases from V and 3 bases from J, leaving 10 bases between. The chain's CDR3 is CASSLATEETQYF. The CDR3 DNA reads as TGTGCCAGCAGTCTCGCGACAGAAGAGACCCAGTACTTC.

This clonotype was detected only a few times. The gene calls are TRBV12-3 or TRBV12-4 and TRBJ2-3; D assignment may be TRBD1 or TRBD2 (5 bases each). This CDR3 has 16 residues. V shed 3 bases and J shed 6 bases, with 19 bases lying between them. CDR3 loop: CASSFPGTSIVDTQYF. DNA of the CDR3: TGTGCCAGCAGTTTCCCCGGGACCAGCATTGTGGATACGCAGTATTTT.

This clonotype was seen a few times. The chain has TRBV5-4 and TRBJ1-1; D remains ambiguous. Trimming removed 3 bases from V and 3 bases from J, with 18 bases in between. Looked up from germline, CDR1 is SGHNT and CDR2 is YYREEE (reference sequence). The CDR3 extends over 16 amino acids. The CDR3 DNA is TGTGCCAGCAGCTCCCGGGCCGTAGAGGTAGACACTGAAGCTTTCTTT. Its protein is CASSSRAVEVDTEAFF.

This clonotype has only a few counts. The rearrangement joins TRBV20-1 to TRBJ1-1; D possibly corresponds to TRBD1 (5 bases). Germline V gene data show CDR1 as DFQATT and CDR2 as SNEGSKA (reference sequence). Trimming removed 2 bases at V and 0 bases at J, with 13 bases between. CDR3 size: 15 residues. The CDR3 here is CSARPGLRLNTEAFF. CDR3 nucleotides: TGCAGTGCTAGACCGGGACTACGCTTGAACACTGAAGCTTTCTTT.

This rearrangement joins TRBV10-2 to TRBJ2-7, with 9 nucleotides matching TRBD1. Trimming took 7 bases from V and 4 from J; bases not matched to a gene: 5. This CDR3 has 13 residues. Germline assignment: CDR1 WSHSY and CDR2 SAAADI. The CDR3 here is CASNFDRGYEQYF. CDR3 in DNA: TGCGCCAGCAATTTCGACAGGGGGTACGAGCAGTACTTC.

This CDR3 reads CASSPNRGEDYEQYF. CDR3 nucleotide sequence: TGTGCCAGCTCACCAAACAGGGGAGAGGACTACGAGCAGTACTTC. The gene calls are TRBV18 and TRBJ2-7; 7 bases map to TRBD1. Germline CDR1 is KGHSH and CDR2 is LQKENI. CDR3 length: 15 amino acids. Trimming at V came to 2 bases and at J to 3 bases, leaving 7 bases not matched to a gene.

V usage is TRBV6-5 and J usage is TRBJ2-3; 9 nucleotides agree with TRBD2. The V gene end was trimmed by 5 bases and the J gene end by 5 bases; junction bases not matched to a gene: 8. From germline, CDR1 is MNHEY and CDR2 SVGAGI. The CDR3 extends over 15 amino acids. CDR3 amino acids: CASSTLAGAGDTQYF. The CDR3 region has the DNA TGTGCCAGCAGTACCTTAGCGGGGGCGGGAGATACGCAGTATTTT.

The genes are TRBV4-1 and TRBJ2-7; TRBD2 matches 9 bases. CDR3 length: 15 residues. V was clipped by 5 bases and J by 2 bases; unmatched bases: 7. Germline V gene data show CDR1 as MGHRA and CDR2 as YSYEKL. The CDR3 loop reads CASSGGGGSTYEQYF. The DNA of the CDR3 is TGCGCCAGCAGCGGCGGGGGGGGGTCTACCTACGAGCAGTACTTC.

This clonotype was counted a few times. The V gene is TRBV7-6, the J gene TRBJ2-7; either TRBD1 or TRBD2 may supply D (5 bases each). V lost 5 bases and J lost 3, with 17 bases in between. Per the germline V gene, CDR1 is SGHVS and CDR2 is FNYEAQ. This CDR3 contains 15 residues. The CDR3 spells CASSPKMGRDYEQYF. The CDR3 region has the DNA TGTGCCAGCAGCCCCAAGATGGGACGGGACTACGAGCAGTACTTC.